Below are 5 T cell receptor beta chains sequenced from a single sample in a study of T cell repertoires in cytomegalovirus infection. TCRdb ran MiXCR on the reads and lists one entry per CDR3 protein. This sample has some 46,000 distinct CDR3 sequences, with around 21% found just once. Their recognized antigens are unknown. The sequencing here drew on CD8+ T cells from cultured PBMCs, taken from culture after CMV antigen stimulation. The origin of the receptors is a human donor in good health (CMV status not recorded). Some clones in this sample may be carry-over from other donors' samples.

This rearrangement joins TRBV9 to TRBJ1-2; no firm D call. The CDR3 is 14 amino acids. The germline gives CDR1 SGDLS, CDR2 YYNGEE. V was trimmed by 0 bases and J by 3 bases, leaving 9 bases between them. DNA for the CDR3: TGTGCCAGCAGCGTAGGAGATGGGGACTATGGCTACACCTTC. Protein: CASSVGDGDYGYTF.

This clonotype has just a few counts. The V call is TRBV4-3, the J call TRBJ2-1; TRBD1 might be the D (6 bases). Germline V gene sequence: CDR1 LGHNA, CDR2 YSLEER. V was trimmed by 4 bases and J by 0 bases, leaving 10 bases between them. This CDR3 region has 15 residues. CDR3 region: CASSRDTSSYNEQFF. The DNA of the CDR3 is TGCGCCAGCAGCCGGGACACCTCCTCCTACAATGAGCAGTTCTTC.

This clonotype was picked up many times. CDR3: CASSFSGTGDNYGYTF. The CDR3 DNA sequence: TGTGCCAGCAGCTTCTCCGGGACAGGAGACAACTATGGCTACACCTTC. This chain links TRBV6-2 or TRBV6-3 with TRBJ1-2; 8 positions match TRBD1. Unmatched junction bases numbered 11, after V lost 6 bases and J lost 2 bases. Germline V gene data show CDR1 as MNHEY and CDR2 as SVGEGT. The length of the CDR3 is 16 residues.

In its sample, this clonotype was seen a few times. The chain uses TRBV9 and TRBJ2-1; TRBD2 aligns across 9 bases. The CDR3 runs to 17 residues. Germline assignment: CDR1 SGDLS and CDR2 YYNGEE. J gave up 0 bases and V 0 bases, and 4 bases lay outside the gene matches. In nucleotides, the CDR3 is TGTGCCAGCAGCGTAGGGGGTAGCGGGAGCTCCTACAATGAGCAGTTCTTC. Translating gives CASSVGGSGSSYNEQFF.

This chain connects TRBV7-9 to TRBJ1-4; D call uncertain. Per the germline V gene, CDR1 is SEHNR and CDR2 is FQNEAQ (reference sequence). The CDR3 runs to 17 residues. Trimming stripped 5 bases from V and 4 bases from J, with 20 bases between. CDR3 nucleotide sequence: TGTGCCAGCAGCCCTTGGTTCCAAGCGGAGGATAATGAAAAACTGTTTTTT. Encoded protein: CASSPWFQAEDNEKLFF.